This entry features one T cell receptor (beta chain) sequence. Antigen: not known. These data come from a study of shared clonotypes between healthy human individuals. Study summary: Researchers drew samples from a couple of women and a few men aged 18 to 49. The plates for each donor numbered three CD4 naive, three CD4 memory, two CD8 naive and one CD8 memory.

In the authors' workflow: ImmunoSEQ output lacked quality scores and full-length reads, limiting matched filtering. TCRdb's copy holds only in-frame clones and misses some; the assay was immunoSEQ multiplex PCR. V and J calls and clone size are given by that table; D and trimming were obtained from the DNA. The table records about 2.1 million clones, approximately 92% of them present only once. Germline CDR1 is SGHRS and CDR2 is YFSETQ. Trimming took off 8 bases at V and 0 bases at J, with 9 bases between the two ends. The CDR3 runs to 13 residues. Positively selected for CCR7, the CD45RO-negative cells used as naive CD8 cells excluded terminally differentiated effector memory CD45RA+ cells. Study-wide results and limits: The sampled material consisted only of blood, and tissue repertoires are likely to differ.

Sequencing was done on a sample of naive CD8+ T cells from PBMCs. This chain joins TRBV5-1 and TRBJ2-1, with D hard to call. The TCR sequence derives from a man younger than 30 in good health. Some clones in this sample may be carry-over from other donors' samples. The CDR3 DNA is TGCGCCAGTAGCACGGGCTCCTACAATGAGCAGTTCTTC. Protein: CASSTGSYNEQFF.